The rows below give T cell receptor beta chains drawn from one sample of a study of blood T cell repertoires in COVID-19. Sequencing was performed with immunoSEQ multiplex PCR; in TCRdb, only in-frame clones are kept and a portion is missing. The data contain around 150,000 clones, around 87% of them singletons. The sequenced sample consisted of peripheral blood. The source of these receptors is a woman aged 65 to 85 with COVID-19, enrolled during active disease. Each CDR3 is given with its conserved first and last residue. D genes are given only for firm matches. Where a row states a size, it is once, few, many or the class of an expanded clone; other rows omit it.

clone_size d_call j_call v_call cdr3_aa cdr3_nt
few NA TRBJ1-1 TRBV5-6 CASSFPTNRQTEAFF TGTGCCAGCAGCTTCCCCACCAATAGACAGACTGAAGCTTTCTTT
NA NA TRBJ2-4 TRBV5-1 CASSLGTGQGTKNIQYF TGCGCCAGCAGCTTAGGAACCGGCCAGGGGACCAAAAACATTCAGTACTTC
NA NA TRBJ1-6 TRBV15 CATSSLGVGSSPLHF TGTGCCACCAGCAGCCTAGGTGTTGGGTCCTCACCCCTCCACTTT
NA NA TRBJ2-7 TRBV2 CASSEGGYEQYF TGTGCCAGCAGTGAGGGGGGCTACGAGCAGTACTTC
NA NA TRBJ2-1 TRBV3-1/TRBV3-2 CASSQDSGYNEQFF TGTGCCAGCAGCCAAGATTCGGGGTACAATGAGCAGTTCTTC
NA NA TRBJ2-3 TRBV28 CASRAASTDTQYF TGTGCCAGCCGAGCGGCTAGCACAGATACGCAGTATTTT
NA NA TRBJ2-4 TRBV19 CASSIGRGNIAKNIQYF TGTGCCAGTAGTATCGGTAGGGGAAATATAGCCAAAAACATTCAGTACTTC
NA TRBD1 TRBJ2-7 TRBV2 CASSQDREAYEQYF TGTGCCAGCAGTCAGGACAGGGAGGCCTACGAGCAGTACTTC
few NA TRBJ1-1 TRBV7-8 CASSLAGRTVLNTEAFF TGTGCCAGCAGCTTAGCGGGAAGGACAGTCTTGAACACTGAAGCTTTCTTT
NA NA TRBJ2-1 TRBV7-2 CASSLASYNEQFF TGTGCCAGCAGCTTAGCTAGCTACAATGAGCAGTTCTTC
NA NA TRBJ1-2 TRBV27 CASSPTGRGYTF TGTGCCAGCAGTCCGACAGGACGGGGCTACACCTTC
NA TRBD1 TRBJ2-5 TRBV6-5 CASRPTGVGGETQYF TGTGCCAGCAGGCCGACAGGGGTCGGAGGCGAGACCCAGTACTTC
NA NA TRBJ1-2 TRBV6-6 CASRTQGVYGYTF TGTGCCAGCAGGACCCAGGGCGTCTATGGCTACACCTTC
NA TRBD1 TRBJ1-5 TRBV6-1 CASSDRGLVGNQPQHF TGTGCCAGCAGTGACAGGGGGCTTGTTGGCAATCAGCCCCAGCATTTT
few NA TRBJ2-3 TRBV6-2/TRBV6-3 CASSRQGPSGADTQYF TGTGCCAGCAGTCGACAGGGCCCGTCGGGAGCAGATACGCAGTATTTT
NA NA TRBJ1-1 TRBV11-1 CASSSVAWRGGTEAFF TGTGCCAGCAGCTCGGTTGCTTGGAGGGGCGGAACTGAAGCTTTCTTT
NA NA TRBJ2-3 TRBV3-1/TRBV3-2 CASSQGIGDTQYF TGTGCCAGCAGCCAAGGCATCGGAGATACGCAGTATTTT
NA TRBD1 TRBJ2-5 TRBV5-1 CASSLGSRGETQYF TGCGCCAGCAGCCTGGGGTCCAGGGGGGAGACCCAGTACTTC
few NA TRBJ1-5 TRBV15 CATSRDTQGMGQPQHF TGTGCCACCAGCAGAGATACCCAGGGGATGGGTCAGCCCCAGCATTTT
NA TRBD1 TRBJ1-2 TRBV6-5 CASRVQGALTRYTF TGTGCCAGCAGGGTACAGGGGGCCCTCACCCGCTACACCTTC
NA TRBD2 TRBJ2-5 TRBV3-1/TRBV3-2 CASGGLAGSFQETQYF TGTGCCAGCGGGGGGCTAGCGGGGAGCTTCCAAGAGACCCAGTACTTC
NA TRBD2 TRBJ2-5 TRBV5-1 CASSLAGTSGAQETQYF TGCGCCAGCAGCTTGGCCGGGACTAGCGGGGCCCAAGAGACCCAGTACTTC
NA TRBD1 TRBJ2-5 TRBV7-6 CASSPPNRGQETQYF TGTGCCAGCAGCCCCCCCAACAGGGGCCAAGAGACCCAGTACTTC
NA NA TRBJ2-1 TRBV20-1 CSASKGVGEQFF TGCAGTGCTAGTAAAGGGGTCGGTGAGCAGTTCTTC
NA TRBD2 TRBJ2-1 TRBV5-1 CASSLGSGGPGNEQFF TGCGCCAGCAGCTTGGGTAGCGGGGGGCCTGGGAATGAGCAGTTCTTC
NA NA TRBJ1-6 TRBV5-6 CASSLKAKSNRYNSPLHF TGTGCCAGCAGCTTAAAGGCGAAGTCGAACAGATATAATTCACCCCTCCACTTT
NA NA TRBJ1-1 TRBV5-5 CASTRGGLERNTEAFF TGTGCCAGCACCCGTGGGGGGTTAGAAAGGAACACTGAAGCTTTCTTT
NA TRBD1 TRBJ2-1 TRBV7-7 CASSPDRGLGNEQFF TGTGCCAGCAGCCCCGACAGGGGTCTGGGCAATGAGCAGTTCTTC
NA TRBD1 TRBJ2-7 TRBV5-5 CASSLRTGIIIGYEQYF TGTGCCAGCAGCTTACGGACAGGTATTATTATTGGGTACGAGCAGTACTTC
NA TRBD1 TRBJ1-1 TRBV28 CASSLDRGLLSFF TGTGCCAGCAGTCTCGACAGGGGGCTCTTATCTTTCTTT
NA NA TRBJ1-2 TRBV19 CASSKTVYGYTF TGTGCCAGTAGTAAGACAGTCTATGGCTACACCTTC
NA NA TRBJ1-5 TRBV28 CASSSDRYSNQPQHF TGTGCCAGCAGCTCCGACAGATATAGCAATCAGCCCCAGCATTTT
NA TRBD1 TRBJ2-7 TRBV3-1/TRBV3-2 CASSHLPQTGWAYEQYF TGTGCCAGCAGCCACCTTCCGCAGACAGGGTGGGCCTACGAGCAGTACTTC
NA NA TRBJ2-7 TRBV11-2 CASSLAQGNQYF TGTGCCAGCAGCTTAGCGCAGGGGAATCAGTACTTC
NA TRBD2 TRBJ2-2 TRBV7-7 CASSLTGTSGGANTGELFF TGTGCCAGCAGCCTCACCGGGACTAGCGGAGGCGCGAACACCGGGGAGCTGTTTTTT
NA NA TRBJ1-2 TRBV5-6 CASRMGASGYYGYTF TGTGCCAGCAGGATGGGGGCTTCGGGATACTATGGCTACACCTTC
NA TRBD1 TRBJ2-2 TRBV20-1 CSASIQGPTGELFF TGCAGTGCTAGTATACAGGGGCCCACCGGGGAGCTGTTTTTT
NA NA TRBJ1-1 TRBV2 CASTLKEGGNTEAFF TGTGCCAGCACCCTAAAGGAGGGTGGGAACACTGAAGCTTTCTTT
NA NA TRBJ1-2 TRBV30 CAWKAGANYGYTF TGTGCCTGGAAAGCAGGTGCTAACTATGGCTACACCTTC
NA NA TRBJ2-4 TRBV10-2 CARRDNQNIQYF TGCGCCAGACGGGACAACCAAAACATTCAGTACTTC
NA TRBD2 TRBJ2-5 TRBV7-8 CASSLVPSGGALQETQYF TGTGCCAGCAGCTTAGTCCCGAGCGGGGGGGCCCTCCAAGAGACCCAGTACTTC
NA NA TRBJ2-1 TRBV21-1 CASSKPRGYNEQFF TGTGCCAGCAGCAAACCCAGGGGCTACAATGAGCAGTTCTTC
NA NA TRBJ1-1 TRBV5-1 CASSPLTGAGVVTEAFF TGCGCCAGCAGCCCACTTACCGGGGCGGGAGTGGTGACTGAAGCTTTCTTT
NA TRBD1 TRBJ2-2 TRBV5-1 CASSLTGANTGELFF TGCGCCAGCAGCCTGACAGGGGCGAACACCGGGGAGCTGTTTTTT
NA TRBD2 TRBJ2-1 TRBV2 CASSEISGGSYEQFF TGTGCCAGCAGTGAGATTAGCGGGGGGTCTTATGAGCAGTTCTTC
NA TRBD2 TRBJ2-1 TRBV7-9 CASSLYGRGASYNEQFF TGTGCCAGCAGCTTATACGGGCGGGGGGCCTCGTACAATGAGCAGTTCTTC